The 15 T cell receptor beta chains in this list originate from one sample, sequenced in a study of blood T cells in healthy people across ages. Primers used in a second PCR of roughly 7 to 12 cycles were a sample-barcoded 5' primer and a J-beta primer mix. TCRdb recomputed calls from the 5' RACE reads with MiXCR, one row per CDR3 protein. Counted here are 1.5 million or so distinct CDR3 sequences, approximately 39% occurring once; the ten biggest clones make up about 4%. The material sequenced was blood. Receptor source: a woman aged 18-29 years in good health.

This chain connects TRBV12-3 or TRBV12-4 to TRBJ1-5, with no clear D. There are 15 residues in the CDR3. Trimming removed 7 bases at V and 2 bases at J, with 15 bases between. This chain's CDR3 is CASTLHGAGNQPQHF. In DNA, the CDR3 is TGTGCCAGCACCCTTCATGGAGCGGGCAATCAGCCCCAGCATTTT.

As concerns this clonotype: A clone one base away is much larger, so this may be a read error. The chain carries TRBV19 and TRBJ2-1, with D perhaps matching TRBD2 (5 bases). The J call may be wrong; the DNA end is better matched by TRBJ2-7. CDR3 length: 14 residues. Per germline, CDR1 LNHDA and CDR2 SQIVND (reference sequence). The CDR3 is CASSARTEYNEQYF. The CDR3 DNA reads as TGTGCCAGTAGTGCCCGGACTGAGTACAATGAGCAGTACTTC.

The J gene is TRBJ2-5, the V gene TRBV6-5; D remains unclear. The V gene lost 2 bases and the J gene lost 1 base, with 8 bases spanning the gap. This CDR3 is built from 14 residues. Germline CDR1 is MNHEY and CDR2 is SVGAGI. CDR3 amino acids: CASSYGHAQETQYF. The CDR3 bases are TGTGCCAGCAGTTACGGGCATGCCCAAGAGACCCAGTACTTC.

V gene TRBV4-3 combines with J gene TRBJ1-1; weak D call: TRBD1 (5 bases). CDR1 and CDR2 from the germline V gene are LGHNA and YSLEER. V lost 4 bases, J lost 8 bases, and 14 bases lay in between. The CDR3 has 13 amino acids. CDR3 in amino acids: CASSRGVVNEAFF. The CDR3 nucleotides are TGCGCCAGCAGCCGAGGGGTTGTTAACGAAGCTTTCTTT.

The CDR3 is CASSYSPRDVSSYNEQFF. CDR3 coding DNA: TGTGCCAGCAGTTACTCGCCAAGGGATGTAAGCTCCTACAATGAGCAGTTCTTC. The V call is TRBV6-2 or TRBV6-3, the J call TRBJ2-1, with unresolved D. This CDR3 has 18 amino acids. The germline V gene has CDR1 MNHEY and CDR2 SVGEGT. With 0 bases removed from V and 0 bases from J, the gap between germline ends came to 15 bases.

The rearrangement joins TRBV4-3 to TRBJ2-1, with D possibly matching TRBD2 (6 bases). Deletions cut 2 bases from V and 3 bases from J, with 14 bases between. The CDR3 loop spans 16 amino acids. Germline CDR1 reads LGHNA; CDR2 reads YSLEER. The CDR3 loop is CASSQQVSGNYNEQFF. The CDR3 DNA sequence: TGCGCCAGCAGCCAACAAGTTAGCGGAAACTACAATGAGCAGTTCTTC.

This chain links TRBV7-9 with TRBJ1-2, with D uncertain. Germline CDR1 and CDR2: SEHNR and FQNEAQ (reference sequence). The V end lost 5 bases, the J end lost 3 bases, and 13 bases lay between the germline ends. The length of the CDR3 is 14 residues. CDR3 sequence reads: CASSPDSKYYGYTF. CDR3 nucleotide sequence: TGTGCCAGCAGCCCGGACTCAAAGTACTATGGCTACACCTTC. Supplemented by reference TRBV7-9 and TRBJ1-2, the full variable domain reads DTGVSQNPRHKITKRGQNVTFRCDPISEHNRLYWYRQTLGQGPEFLTYFQNEAQLEKSRLLSDRFSAERPKGSFSTLEIQRTEQGDSAMYLCASSPDSKYYGYTFGSGTRLTVV.

This chain links TRBV6-5 with TRBJ1-6, with 7 bases aligning to TRBD1. The CDR3 extends over 14 amino acids. The V gene end was trimmed by 7 bases and the J gene end by 7 bases; junction bases not matched to a gene: 7. Germline values: CDR1 MNHEY, CDR2 SVGAGI. The DNA for the CDR3 is TGTGCCAGCAACGGACAGGAGGGCAATTCACCCCTCCACTTT. Translation gives CASNGQEGNSPLHF.

The CDR3, as DNA: TGCAGTGCTAGAAACAGGGGCCCCTATAATTCACCCCTCCACTTT. Its translation is CSARNRGPYNSPLHF. This rearrangement joins TRBV20-1 to TRBJ1-6; 7 bases align to TRBD1. The CDR3 is 15 residues long. Germline CDR1 is DFQATT and CDR2 is SNEGSKA (reference sequence). J gave up 2 bases and V 2 bases, and 3 bases lay outside the gene matches.

This clonotype was observed a handful of times. The V call is TRBV15, the J call TRBJ1-5, with no clear D. V dropped 3 bases and J dropped 3 bases, with 12 bases sitting between them. CDR1 and CDR2 (germline): LNHNV, YYDKDF (reference sequence). The CDR3 covers 15 residues. The CDR3 spells CATSSGRVLNQPQHF. The CDR3 nucleotides read TGTGCCACCAGCAGTGGTCGGGTGCTCAATCAGCCCCAGCATTTT.

The rearrangement links TRBV28 to TRBJ1-1; D gene ambiguous. CDR1 and CDR2 from the germline V gene are MDHEN and SYDVKM. V lost 2 bases and J lost 4, with 11 bases in between. This CDR3 has 14 amino acids. CDR3 sequence (DNA): TGTGCCAGCAGTTTAGTGTCGGGGAGCACTGAAGCTTTCTTT. This encodes CASSLVSGSTEAFF.

The chain uses TRBV27 and TRBJ2-7; TRBD2 might be the D (5 bases). V was clipped by 4 bases and J by 5 bases, with 18 bases between them. The length of the CDR3 is 15 residues. The V gene's germline CDR1 is MNHEY and CDR2 SMNVEV (reference sequence). The CDR3 region has the DNA TGTGCCAGCAGTTATACGGACTCTCCAGTCCACGAGCAGTACTTC. The encoded protein is CASSYTDSPVHEQYF.

This CDR3 is CASGSYRGVAYEQFF. The CDR3 DNA is TGTGCTAGTGGTTCCTACAGGGGGGTGGCCTACGAGCAGTTCTTC. This chain joins TRBV12-5 and TRBJ2-1; 8 bases map to TRBD1. The CDR3 contains 15 residues. V was clipped by 4 bases and J by 10 bases; unmatched bases: 12. Germline-derived CDR1 and CDR2 are LGHNT and FRNRAP.

J is TRBJ2-5 and V is TRBV28; 8 nucleotides match TRBD2. Losses at the gene ends were 7 bases for V and 5 bases for J; bases not matched to a gene: 9. CDR1 is MDHEN, CDR2 SYDVKM, per germline. The CDR3 extends over 14 amino acids. The CDR3 DNA reads as TGTGCCAGCACCCCAAAGCGGGAGTGGGAGACCCAGTACTTC. Its translation: CASTPKREWETQYF.

V gene TRBV5-1 combines with J gene TRBJ2-4, with D tentatively TRBD2 (6 bases). CDR3 length: 17 amino acids. Trimming removed 0 bases from V and 3 bases from J, with 16 bases in between. Per the germline V gene, CDR1 is SGHRS and CDR2 is YFSETQ. The CDR3 sequence is CASSLEAVAAGKNIQYF. The CDR3 nucleotides are TGCGCCAGCAGCTTGGAGGCTGTTGCAGCGGGCAAAAACATTCAGTACTTC. Full variable domain (rest looked up from reference TRBV5-1 and TRBJ2-4): KAGVTQTPRYLIKTRGQQVTLSCSPISGHRSVSWYQQTPGQGLQFLFEYFSETQRNKGNFPGRFSGRQFSNSRSEMNVSTLELGDSALYLCASSLEAVAAGKNIQYFGAGTRLSVL.